This T cell receptor beta chain was sequenced in a study of Tregs in tolerant kidney transplant recipients. Only in-frame clones appear in the TCRdb table, and some are missing; sequencing was by immunoSEQ multiplex PCR. Of approximately 16,000 clones in the sample, 90% to 95% are singletons; the top ten hold 10% to 15%. Unstimulated Tregs (CD4+CD25+CD127-) and CD4+CD25- non-Tregs were sorted from PBMCs. Trimming took 8 bases from V and 2 from J, leaving 13 bases between them. CDR1 is MGHRA, CDR2 YSYEKL, per germline. The CDR3 loop spans 13 amino acids. The sample comprised CD8+ T cells from blood. The chain is built from TRBV4-1 and TRBJ2-7; D may match TRBD1 or TRBD2 (5 bases each). The clonotype comes from a human donor in good health. The CDR3: CASGRGVTYEQYF. The CDR3 DNA sequence: TGCGCCAGCGGGAGAGGGGTGACCTACGAGCAGTACTTC.